A selection of T cell receptor beta chains follows, all from one sample in a study of CD8 T cells in ankylosing spondylitis. TCRdb fed the 5' RACE reads into MiXCR, producing one record per CDR3 protein. This sample yields 150,000 to 200,000 distinct CDR3 sequences, of which over 15% are seen a single time; about 4.3% belongs to the top ten. Specimen: blood, either unsorted or a sorted T cell fraction (not recorded which). These receptors all come from a male donor under 35 with ankylosing spondylitis or in good health (not recorded which). CDR3s include the opening cysteine and the closing phenylalanine or tryptophan. A D gene is named only where the DNA matches it firmly. Not every row has a clone size; where given, it reads once, few, many or a size class.

TRBV5-1	TRBJ2-5	TRBD2	many	TGCGCCAGCAGCTTGGATACGGGAGGAGAGACCCAGTACTTC	CASSLDTGGETQYF
TRBV6-1	TRBJ2-5	TRBD2	NA	TGTGCCAGCAGTGAAGGGGCTAGCGGGAGGTTCGCCTTTCCGGAGACCCAGTACTTC	CASSEGASGRFAFPETQYF
TRBV6-6	TRBJ2-2	NA	NA	TGTGCCAGCAGAGGCGGGGGCACCCTCGGCGGGGAGCTGTTTTTT	CASRGGGTLGGELFF
TRBV5-1	TRBJ2-3	TRBD2	once	TGCGCCAGCAGCTTGAGGACTAGCGGGACTAGCACAGATACGCAGTATTTT	CASSLRTSGTSTDTQYF
TRBV12-3/TRBV12-4	TRBJ2-3	TRBD2	NA	TGTGCCAGCAGACAGGGACTAGCGGGAGCCGATACGCAGTATTTT	CASRQGLAGADTQYF
TRBV20-1	TRBJ1-3	TRBD1	many	TGCAGTGCTACCCCGACAGGGGCCGGAAACACCATATATTTT	CSATPTGAGNTIYF
TRBV20-1	TRBJ2-5	TRBD2	many	TGCAGTGCTAATCCGGCTAGCGGGAGGGCCGGCGAGACCCAGTACTTC	CSANPASGRAGETQYF
TRBV12-3/TRBV12-4	TRBJ1-1	NA	many	TGTGCCAGCAGAATTAAGAGTAACACTGAAGCTTTCTTT	CASRIKSNTEAFF
TRBV6-6	TRBJ1-2	NA	many	TGTGCCAGCTACCGGGCCGATGGCTACACCTTC	CASYRADGYTF
TRBV1	TRBJ2-3	NA	few	TGCACCAGGGGGACTAGCGGCGGTAAGGATACGCAGTATTTT	CTRGTSGGKDTQYF
TRBV20-1	TRBJ2-1	NA	many	TGCAGTGCTAGCTACCTCACCGGCAATGAGCAGTTCTTC	CSASYLTGNEQFF
TRBV19	TRBJ1-3	NA	many	TGTGCCAGTAGTATACAGCCGTTCTCTGGAAACACCATATATTTT	CASSIQPFSGNTIYF
TRBV12-3/TRBV12-4	TRBJ2-2	NA	many	TGTGCCAGCAGCCCGCCGGAGGGACACCGCACCGGGGAGCTGTTTTTT	CASSPPEGHRTGELFF
TRBV20-1	TRBJ2-7	TRBD2	many	TGCAGTGCTAGTGCACTAGCGGGAACCTACGAGCAGTACTTC	CSASALAGTYEQYF
TRBV12-3/TRBV12-4	TRBJ2-6	NA	once	TGTGCCAGCAGATCTTGGAGCTCTGGGGCCAACGTCCTGACTTTC	CASRSWSSGANVLTF
TRBV21-1	TRBJ2-5	NA	many	TGTGCCAGCAGCAAAGTGTGGTATGGAGCAGAAGAGACCCAGTACTTC	CASSKVWYGAEETQYF
TRBV12-3/TRBV12-4	TRBJ1-4	NA	many	TGTGCCAGCAGTGTAAACCGGGACGTAATGGGAGAAAAACTGTTTTTT	CASSVNRDVMGEKLFF
TRBV2	TRBJ1-2	NA	many	TGTGCCAGCAATTACGGACGGAATGGCTACACCTTC	CASNYGRNGYTF
TRBV7-2	TRBJ2-7	NA	many	TGTGCCAGCAGCCGCCGTGCGGGACCCGAGCAGTACTTC	CASSRRAGPEQYF
TRBV24-1	TRBJ2-3	NA	many	TGTGCCACCAGTGCCCCAAAGAGGGATACGCAGTATTTT	CATSAPKRDTQYF
TRBV6-5	TRBJ2-1	NA	many	TGTGCCAGCAGTCATGATGATTACAATGAGCAGTTCTTC	CASSHDDYNEQFF
TRBV6-1	TRBJ2-3	NA	many	TGTGCCAGCACCCGAACCGGGGGGCTGGGAGATACGCAGTATTTT	CASTRTGGLGDTQYF
TRBV3-1	TRBJ2-4	NA	NA	TGTGCCAGCAGCCTCCTCTCCCAGGACTCCAAAAACATTCAGTACTTC	CASSLLSQDSKNIQYF
TRBV29-1	TRBJ2-1	NA	many	TGCAGCGTTGGCCAAGGAACCTACAATGAGCAGTTCTTC	CSVGQGTYNEQFF
TRBV6-5	TRBJ2-7	NA	NA	TGTGCCAGCAGCCCCGAGGGGGACCGTCTTCGCGGACCCTCCTACGAGCAGTACTTC	CASSPEGDRLRGPSYEQYF
TRBV7-2	TRBJ2-1	TRBD1	few	TGTGCCAGCAGCTTAAGGACAGGGGACGCCTACAATGAGCAGTTCTTC	CASSLRTGDAYNEQFF
TRBV7-2	TRBJ2-5	NA	many	TGTGCCAGCAGCGCAGACCACCACTTCCAAGAGACCCAGTACTTC	CASSADHHFQETQYF
TRBV10-3	TRBJ2-5	TRBD2	many	TGTGCCATCAGTGGAGGTTTGGGAGCTAGCGGGAGTCGGTTGGAGACCCAGTACTTC	CAISGGLGASGSRLETQYF
TRBV20-1	TRBJ1-1	NA	NA	TGCAGTGCTAGAACCGTGTACACTGAAGCTTTCTTT	CSARTVYTEAFF
TRBV20-1	TRBJ2-1	NA	many	TGCAGTGCCCACCGCGACGGCTACAATGAGCAGTTCTTC	CSAHRDGYNEQFF
TRBV6-6	TRBJ1-5	TRBD1	many	TGTGCCAGCAGTTACTCCCGGGGACAGGGGGGAAGCAATCAGCCCCAGCATTTT	CASSYSRGQGGSNQPQHF
TRBV12-3/TRBV12-4	TRBJ2-1	TRBD2	many	TGTGCCAGCAGTTCCGGGACTAGCGGACACTACAATGAGCAGTTCTTC	CASSSGTSGHYNEQFF
TRBV11-2	TRBJ1-1	NA	many	TGTGCCAGCAGCCCCGGGGCTAACACTGAAGCTTTCTTT	CASSPGANTEAFF
TRBV7-2	TRBJ2-2	NA	NA	TGTGCCAGCACCCTAACACGAGGACCCCGCACCGGGGAGCTGTTTTTT	CASTLTRGPRTGELFF
TRBV20-1	TRBJ1-5	NA	many	TGCAGTGCTGGGGAGACCGGGACGCGCGGTCAGCCCCAGCATTTT	CSAGETGTRGQPQHF
TRBV29-1	TRBJ2-3	TRBD2	many	TGCAGCGTTGATGGACTAGCGGTCAACACAGATACGCAGTATTTT	CSVDGLAVNTDTQYF
TRBV12-3/TRBV12-4	TRBJ2-1	TRBD1	many	TGTGCCAGCAGTAGTCAGGACAGGGCCTACAATGAGCAGTTCTTC	CASSSQDRAYNEQFF
TRBV11-2	TRBJ2-3	NA	many	TGTGCCAGCAGCTCCCGCGGAGGCAGCACAGATACGCAGTATTTT	CASSSRGGSTDTQYF
TRBV7-9	TRBJ2-1	NA	NA	TGTGCCAGCAGCTTAGCGGAGCGGAGTTACAATGAGCAGTTCTTC	CASSLAERSYNEQFF
TRBV2	TRBJ2-7	NA	NA	TGTGCCAGCAGCAAAAGTACCTACGAGCAGTACTTC	CASSKSTYEQYF
TRBV29-1	TRBJ2-7	NA	many	TGCAGCGTTGGTGGCAGGGGAGGGGACTACGAGCAGTACTTC	CSVGGRGGDYEQYF
TRBV5-1	TRBJ2-6	NA	many	TGCGCCAGCAGCTTGAAAGGCCCAGGCTCCGGGGCCAACGTCCTGACTTTC	CASSLKGPGSGANVLTF
TRBV12-3/TRBV12-4	TRBJ1-1	NA	many	TGTGCCAGCAGCCCGGACAGTTACACTGAAGCTTTCTTT	CASSPDSYTEAFF
TRBV6-1	TRBJ2-1	NA	NA	TGTGCCAGCAGTGACCCCCCGGGACACTACAATGAGCAGTTCTTC	CASSDPPGHYNEQFF
TRBV20-1	TRBJ2-7	TRBD2	many	TGCAGTGCTAACCGATTAGCGGGAGGGCCCTACGAGCAGTACTTC	CSANRLAGGPYEQYF
TRBV2	TRBJ2-7	TRBD2	many	TGTGCCAGCAGTGAGTCAATGGCTAGCGGGAGCTACGAGCAGTACTTC	CASSESMASGSYEQYF
TRBV29-1	TRBJ2-1	NA	many	TGCAGCGTTGAAGAGAATGAGCAGTTCTTC	CSVEENEQFF
TRBV13	TRBJ2-1	TRBD2	NA	TGTGCCAGCAGCTTATGGGTCGCGGGAGGGCCGGGTGAGCAGTTCTTC	CASSLWVAGGPGEQFF
TRBV4-3	TRBJ2-7	TRBD1	many	TGCGCCAGCAGCCAAGACAGGGGGTATTTCGAGCAGTACTTC	CASSQDRGYFEQYF
TRBV24-1	TRBJ2-1	NA	many	TGTGCCACCAGTGTGATGGACAATGAGCAGTTCTTC	CATSVMDNEQFF
TRBV6-5	TRBJ2-2	NA	many	TGTGCCAGCAGTACCGGGGACTCCTTGAACACCGGGGAGCTGTTTTTT	CASSTGDSLNTGELFF
TRBV6-1	TRBJ2-3	TRBD2	many	TGTGCCAGCAGTAGAGGGACTAGCGGGAATACGTATACGCAGTATTTT	CASSRGTSGNTYTQYF
TRBV7-9	TRBJ1-1	NA	many	TGTGCCAGCAGCACCCCCGGGGAAGCTTTCTTT	CASSTPGEAFF
TRBV28	TRBJ1-2	NA	many	TGTGCCAGCAGTCAGGGCAGGGATAACTATGGCTACACCTTC	CASSQGRDNYGYTF
TRBV29-1	TRBJ2-7	TRBD1	NA	TGCAGCGTAACTCGGGACAGGGCGGAGTACTTC	CSVTRDRAEYF
TRBV7-6	TRBJ2-1	TRBD2	few	TGTGCCAGCAGCCCCAGACTAGCGGGAGGTATGGATGAGCAGTTCTTC	CASSPRLAGGMDEQFF
TRBV27	TRBJ2-4	NA	many	TGTGCCAGCAGTTTAGGGGGTTCCAAAAACATTCAGTACTTC	CASSLGGSKNIQYF
TRBV18	TRBJ2-7	NA	many	TGTGCCAGCTCACCACAGGATACCTACGAGCAGTACTTC	CASSPQDTYEQYF
TRBV12-3/TRBV12-4	TRBJ2-7	NA	many	TGTGCCAGCAGTGGGGGAGGTGGTTCCTACGAGCAGTACTTC	CASSGGGGSYEQYF
TRBV20-1	TRBJ2-1	NA	many	TGCAGTGCCCCGGACTACAATGAGCAGTTCTTC	CSAPDYNEQFF